The 25 T cell receptor beta chains below all came from one sample that was sequenced in a study of molecular identifiers for immune sequencing clone quantification. MiXCR, run by TCRdb on the PCR reads, gives a single entry per CDR3 protein. The data hold around 460,000 distinct CDR3 sequences, with 20% to 25% observed a single time. The sequencing sample was made of naive CD8+ T cells from blood, with Jurkat cell RNA spiked in. Subset indicated: FACS-sorted CD8+CD4-CCR7+CD45RA+ naive T cells. The receptors shown here come from a human donor in good health. Some libraries in this study had Jurkat cell RNA spiked in.

With regard to this clonotype: A read error is possible here, since a much larger clone lies one base away. J is TRBJ2-7 and V is TRBV27; D is uncertain. The germline gives CDR1 MNHEY, CDR2 SMNVEV (reference sequence). Trimming shortened V by 0 bases and J by 2 bases, and 8 bases separated the two germline ends. The CDR3 is 14 amino acids. The CDR3 reads CASSLSGPPYEQYF. The DNA of the CDR3 is TGTGCCAGCAGTTTATCCGGTCCCCCCTACGAGCAGTACTTC.

This clonotype was counted at least ten times. This chain joins TRBV20-1 and TRBJ1-1; 7 nucleotides agree with TRBD1. In germline, CDR1 is DFQATT, CDR2 SNEGSKA (reference sequence). The length of the CDR3 is 13 residues. V was clipped by 6 bases and J by 7 bases; unmatched bases: 11. The CDR3 nucleotides are TGCAGTGCAAGACAGGGAGTGTTGAATGAAGCTTTCTTT. Protein: CSARQGVLNEAFF.

A word on this clonotype: The junction shows a germline mismatch at one end, possibly a read error. The chain uses TRBV7-6 and TRBJ2-2; either TRBD1 or TRBD2 may fit D (6 bases each). The CDR3 covers 14 residues. The germline V gene encodes CDR1 SGHVS and CDR2 FNYEAQ. CDR3 region: CASSFGRDTGGLFF. The CDR3 coding sequence is TGTGCCAGCAGCTTTGGGCGGGACACCGGGGGGCTGTTTTTT.

This clonotype was seen repeatedly, ten times or more. The chain carries TRBV7-9 and TRBJ2-3; no clear D. CDR1 is SEHNR and CDR2 is FQNEAQ in the germline V gene (reference sequence). This CDR3 has 13 residues. Trimming cost V 6 bases and J 2 bases, with 9 bases left between them. The CDR3 loop is CASSQAYTDTQYF. The CDR3 DNA follows: TGTGCCAGCAGTCAGGCATACACAGATACGCAGTATTTT.

This clonotype was picked up many times. The gene calls are TRBV29-1 and TRBJ2-2; a possible D gene is TRBD2 (5 bases). The germline V and J ends were trimmed by 4 bases and 3 bases, with 9 bases remaining between them. Germline-derived CDR1 and CDR2 are SQVTM and ANQGSEA. The CDR3 consists of 13 residues. The CDR3 reads CSVGSSYTGELFF. CDR3 nucleotides: TGCAGCGTTGGGTCTAGCTACACCGGGGAGCTGTTTTTT.

The chain couples TRBV27 to TRBJ2-7, with TRBD1 matching over 8 bases. The J call is in doubt because the DNA end fits TRBJ2-1 better. The CDR3 consists of 14 residues. Germline V gives CDR1 MNHEY, CDR2 SMNVEV (reference sequence). In nucleotides, the CDR3 is TGTGCCAGCAGCTCACAGGGGGTTTCCTACGAGCAGTTCTTC. Amino acids: CASSSQGVSYEQFF.

Here the CDR3 DNA reads TGTGCCAGCAGCTCTCTACAGGTTTGGCGGACTGAAGCTTTCTTT. It translates to CASSSLQVWRTEAFF. The chain couples TRBV5-6 to TRBJ1-1; tentatively, D is TRBD1 (5 bases). CDR3 size: 15 residues. Trimming removed 3 bases at V and 5 bases at J, with 17 bases between. CDR1 and CDR2 from the germline V gene are SGHDT and YYEEEE.

This clonotype has only a few counts. V gene TRBV5-1 combines with J gene TRBJ1-1, with a weak D call TRBD1 (6 bases). Trimming took 5 bases from V and 0 from J, leaving 14 bases between them. This CDR3 contains 15 residues. Germline lookup yields CDR1 SGHRS and CDR2 YFSETQ. The CDR3 DNA sequence: TGCGCCAGCAGTTCGGACAGCCACATGAACACTGAAGCTTTCTTT. Amino acid sequence: CASSSDSHMNTEAFF.

This clonotype was found many times. The chain joins TRBV24-1 to TRBJ1-1; D perhaps matches TRBD1 (6 bases). The V gene's germline CDR1 is KGHDR and CDR2 SFDVKD. CDR3 length equals 13 residues. V was clipped by 1 base and J by 7 bases, with 9 bases between them. CDR3 in DNA: TGTGCCACCAGTGATTTAATAGGGGGTGAAGCTTTCTTT. As protein: CATSDLIGGEAFF.

For this clonotype: This may stem from a read error, because a much larger clone lies one nucleotide away. The chain uses TRBV28 and TRBJ1-1, with a weak D call TRBD1 (5 bases). The CDR3 consists of 13 residues. The V and J ends lost 5 bases and 5 bases respectively, with 12 bases between them. The germline gives CDR1 MDHEN, CDR2 SYDVKM. CDR3 sequence (DNA): TGTGCCAGCAGTATCGGGGCACCGACTGAAGCTTTCTTT. Translation: CASSIGAPTEAFF.

Only a few counts were recorded for this clonotype. The chain has TRBV9 and TRBJ1-1; D is unclear. CDR1 and CDR2 from the germline V gene are SGDLS and YYNGEE. V lost 3 bases and J 1 base, leaving 22 bases between the germline ends. The CDR3 spans 18 residues. This CDR3 is CASSESYGAWNTNTEAFF. CDR3 nucleotide sequence: TGTGCCAGCAGCGAGAGTTATGGCGCTTGGAACACGAACACTGAAGCTTTCTTT.

The V call is TRBV6-2 or TRBV6-3, the J call TRBJ1-1; a possible D gene is TRBD1 (6 bases). Trimming shortened V by 7 bases and J by 4 bases, and 16 bases separated the two germline ends. CDR1 is MNHEY and CDR2 is SVGEGT in the germline V gene. The CDR3 loop spans 14 amino acids. The CDR3, as DNA: TGTGCCAGCACCTACGCAGGGGTTGGCACTGAAGCTTTCTTT. This sequence encodes CASTYAGVGTEAFF.

This clonotype was seen only once. No conserved phenylalanine or tryptophan ends this CDR3, so it is likely a read error. The rearrangement links TRBV20-1 to TRBJ1-2; D unresolved. V was cut by 0 bases and J by 4 bases, with 9 bases left in between. This CDR3 region has 13 residues. Germline lookup yields CDR1 DFQATT and CDR2 SNEGSKA (reference sequence). The chain's CDR3 is CSAREKGSYGYTL. DNA of the CDR3: TGCAGTGCTAGAGAAAAGGGTTCCTATGGCTACACCCTC.

Only a few counts were recorded for this clonotype. One end of the junction does not line up with germline, which may come from a read error. The gene calls are TRBV9 and TRBJ2-7; D gene ambiguous. This CDR3 spans 13 amino acids. Germline CDR1 is SGDLS and CDR2 is YYNGEE. As DNA, the CDR3 is TGTGCCAGTTCAGCTGGCGGAGCCTACGGGCAGTACTTC. This gives the protein CASSAGGAYGQYF.

The rearrangement joins TRBV24-1 to TRBJ1-5; D unclear. The V and J ends lost 5 bases and 4 bases respectively, with 8 bases between them. The CDR3 sequence is 13 residues long. CDR1 is KGHDR, CDR2 SFDVKD, per germline. Here the CDR3 reads CATSGGRNQPQHF. CDR3 in DNA: TGTGCCACCAGTGGCGGCCGTAATCAGCCCCAGCATTTT.

This chain connects TRBV30 to TRBJ1-1, with D maybe TRBD1 (5 bases). V was cut by 0 bases and J by 4 bases, with 18 bases left in between. Germline loops: CDR1 GTSNPN, CDR2 SVGIG (reference sequence). The CDR3 contains 16 residues. CDR3 DNA: TGTGCCTGGAGTGTACGTATTCTGGGGCCGTTCACTGAAGCTTTCTTT. Its translation: CAWSVRILGPFTEAFF. Supplemented by reference TRBV30 and TRBJ1-1, the full variable domain reads SQTIHQWPATLVQPVGSPLSLECTVEGTSNPNLYWYRQAAGRGLQLLFYSVGIGQISSEVPQNLSASRPQDRQFILSSKKLLLSDSGFYLCAWSVRILGPFTEAFFGQGTRLTVV.

This clonotype was detected ten times or more. The rearrangement uses TRBV5-5 and TRBJ2-7, with D perhaps TRBD1 (5 bases). Germline CDR1 reads SGHKS; CDR2 reads YYEKEE (reference sequence). The CDR3 is made up of 16 amino acids. Trimming pared 5 bases from V and 2 bases from J, leaving 20 bases between. CDR3 bases: TGTGCCAGCAGTTCGGTAGAGGAGCTGGGGCCCTACGAGCAGTACTTC. This codes for CASSSVEELGPYEQYF. The whole variable domain, filled in from reference TRBV5-5 and TRBJ2-7, reads DAGVTQSPTHLIKTRGQQVTLRCSPISGHKSVSWYQQVLGQGPQFIFQYYEKEERGRGNFPDRFSARQFPNYSSELNVNALLLGDSALYLCASSSVEELGPYEQYFGPGTRLTVT.

In the case of this clonotype: At one boundary the junction diverges from the germline segment, which might be a read error. The chain couples TRBV30 to TRBJ2-6; D unclear. The CDR3 length is 20 residues. Germline CDR1 and CDR2: GTSNPN and SVGIG (reference sequence). CDR3 sequence (DNA): TGTGCCTGGAGTGTAATACGGTCCCAGGCCCGAGGATCTGAGGCCGACGTCCTGACTTTC. It codes for CAWSVIRSQARGSEADVLTF.

This clonotype was found many times. Mismatch with germline at one junction end may stem from a read error. This chain links TRBV14 with TRBJ2-5, with D hard to call. The CDR3 extends over 15 amino acids. The germline V gene encodes CDR1 SGHDN and CDR2 FVKESK. CDR3 sequence: CASSQETTYQETQYF. The CDR3 DNA sequence: TGTGCCAGCAGTCAAGAAACAACGTACCAAGAGACCCAGTACTTC.

This clonotype was counted only a few times. The chain couples TRBV4-1 to TRBJ1-2; D gene unclear. CDR1 and CDR2 from the germline V gene are MGHRA and YSYEKL. The CDR3 totals 15 residues. The V and J ends lost 0 bases and 5 bases respectively, with 13 bases between them. CDR3 sequence reads: CASSQEGGPTYGYTF. The CDR3 bases are TGCGCCAGCAGCCAAGAGGGCGGGCCGACGTATGGCTACACCTTC.

The genes are TRBV20-1 and TRBJ2-5, with 11 positions matching TRBD2. Germline CDR1 reads DFQATT; CDR2 reads SNEGSKA (reference sequence). The CDR3 totals 18 residues. With V trimmed by 5 bases and J by 5 bases, 19 bases remained unmatched. CDR3 nucleotide sequence: TGCAGTGCTGACCGGGACAGGAGCCAACTAGCGGGAGACGAGACCCAGTACTTC. It specifies CSADRDRSQLAGDETQYF.

Details on this clonotype: One end of the junction varies from germline; a read error may be responsible. CDR3 in amino acids: CASSESTGGNPEAFF. The DNA of the CDR3 is TGCGCCAGCAGTGAGTCCACAGGGGGGAACCCTGAAGCTTTCTTT. This chain connects TRBV10-1 to TRBJ1-1; 8 bases fit TRBD1. Germline CDR1 is WNHNN and CDR2 is SYGVQD (reference sequence). The CDR3 is 15 residues long.

There are many counts of this clonotype. The gene calls are TRBV24-1 and TRBJ2-3; D might be TRBD2 (5 bases). CDR3 size: 16 residues. CDR1 is KGHDR, CDR2 SFDVKD, per germline. Deletions cut 10 bases from V and 2 bases from J, with 21 bases between. CDR3 bases: TGTGCCACAACTGAATGCCGGGAAGGGCCCACAGATACGCAGTATTTT. It codes for CATTECREGPTDTQYF.

For this clonotype: Possible read error: a much larger clone is one base away. CDR3 bases: TGTGCCAGCAGCTACGAGGTCAACGAGCAGTACTTC. This sequence encodes CASSYEVNEQYF. This chain uses TRBV12-3 or TRBV12-4 with TRBJ2-7; D gene ambiguous. This CDR3 is built from 12 residues. The germline V and J ends were trimmed by 6 bases and 5 bases, with 11 bases remaining between them.

This chain connects TRBV6-2 or TRBV6-3 to TRBJ2-5, with 9 bases identical to TRBD1. This CDR3 comprises 14 residues. V trimming: 6 bases; J trimming: 4 bases; junction bases outside the gene matches: 6. The germline gives CDR1 MNHEY, CDR2 SVGEGT. For the CDR3, the DNA is TGTGCCAGCAGAAGCGACAGGGGGGTAGAGACCCAGTACTTC. Protein sequence: CASRSDRGVETQYF.